This is a list of T cell receptor beta chains from one sample in a study of T-cell memory formation after mild COVID-19. From the 5' RACE reads, TCRdb called clonotypes with MiXCR, one entry per CDR3 protein. The repertoire holds some 250,000 distinct CDR3 sequences, with around a tenth as singletons. Sequencing was done on a sample of PBMCs or a T cell subset sorted from them (not recorded which). These receptors all stem from a man between 18 and 35 years old who had mild COVID-19 (a few samples of this study predate the infection). Cell type and time point are not known. The CDR3 runs from the conserved cysteine through the conserved F or W. The order of the fields is clone size, V gene, D gene, J gene, CDR3 protein, CDR3 DNA. The D gene is left open where the match is weak. Clone sizes are given selectively: once, few, many, or a class where the clone is expanded.

>NA|TRBV7-2|NA|TRBJ2-7
CASSLPTDSYEQYF
TGTGCCAGCAGCTTGCCTACAGATTCCTACGAGCAGTACTTC
>few|TRBV7-2|TRBD2|TRBJ2-3
CASSLGLAPNTQYF
TGTGCCAGCAGCTTGGGACTAGCCCCCAATACGCAGTATTTT
>many|TRBV5-1|NA|TRBJ1-2
CASSLSTGDPGYTF
TGCGCCAGCAGCTTGTCGACGGGGGACCCTGGCTACACCTTC
>NA|TRBV6-5|TRBD1|TRBJ2-5
CASRRTSGTGVQETQYF
TGTGCCAGCAGACGCACATCCGGGACAGGGGTACAAGAGACCCAGTACTTC
>few|TRBV6-5|NA|TRBJ2-7
CASSYGQSIEQYF
TGTGCCAGCAGTTACGGACAGTCGATCGAGCAGTACTTC
>few|TRBV7-8|NA|TRBJ1-1
CASSLAAGANTEAFF
TGTGCCAGCAGCTTAGCGGCGGGGGCAAACACTGAAGCTTTCTTT
>few|TRBV5-1|NA|TRBJ2-5
CASSLKQGGETQYF
TGCGCCAGCAGCTTGAAACAGGGAGGGGAGACCCAGTACTTC
>many|TRBV30|TRBD1|TRBJ1-5
CAVDFGTGRQPQHF
TGTGCTGTAGACTTCGGGACAGGGCGGCAGCCCCAGCATTTT
>few|TRBV7-3|NA|TRBJ2-3
CASSRREGTQYF
TGTGCCAGCAGCCGCCGCGAGGGTACGCAGTATTTT
>few|TRBV5-1|TRBD1|TRBJ2-5
CASSKGTGSQETQYF
TGCGCCAGCAGCAAGGGGACAGGCTCACAAGAGACCCAGTACTTC
>NA|TRBV28|NA|TRBJ2-5
CASSPVPPATETQYF
TGTGCCAGCAGCCCTGTCCCCCCGGCGACGGAGACCCAGTACTTC
>NA|TRBV18|TRBD1|TRBJ1-2
CASSLQGHYGYTF
TGTGCCAGCTCCCTACAGGGGCACTATGGCTACACCTTC
>few|TRBV29-1|NA|TRBJ2-2
CSVAVIGELFF
TGCAGCGTTGCAGTGATCGGGGAGCTGTTTTTT
>NA|TRBV6-1|NA|TRBJ2-3
CASSGGSSGTDTQYF
TGTGCCAGCTCCGGGGGCTCCTCAGGCACAGATACGCAGTATTTT
>few|TRBV7-9|NA|TRBJ1-1
CASSTGGTEAFF
TGTGCCAGCAGCACCGGGGGAACTGAAGCTTTCTTT
>NA|TRBV4-1|NA|TRBJ1-1
CASSQEFGRYEAFF
TGCGCCAGCAGCCAAGAATTCGGACGGTATGAAGCTTTCTTT
>few|TRBV6-2/TRBV6-3|NA|TRBJ2-5
CASARPGLETQYF
TGTGCCAGCGCGAGGCCCGGACTGGAGACCCAGTACTTC
>NA|TRBV10-3|TRBD1|TRBJ1-6
CAISGSTGWGSPLHF
TGTGCCATCAGTGGATCGACAGGGTGGGGATCACCCCTCCACTTT
>many|TRBV9|TRBD2|TRBJ2-3
CASSVSGGASDTQYF
TGTGCCAGCAGCGTTAGCGGGGGGGCATCAGATACGCAGTATTTT
>many|TRBV7-3|NA|TRBJ2-5
CASSVDIRETQYF
TGTGCCAGCAGCGTAGATATAAGAGAGACCCAGTACTTC
>many|TRBV5-6|TRBD1|TRBJ2-4
CASSLWDRVAKNIQYF
TGTGCCAGCAGCTTGTGGGACAGGGTAGCCAAAAACATTCAGTACTTC
>NA|TRBV7-2|NA|TRBJ1-2
CASSLAPLHNYGYTF
TGTGCCAGCAGCTTAGCCCCCCTGCATAACTATGGCTACACCTTC
>NA|TRBV12-3/TRBV12-4|NA|TRBJ1-2
CASSLWPGVRPTNYGYTF
TGTGCCAGCAGTTTATGGCCAGGGGTGCGCCCTACTAACTATGGCTACACCTTC
>NA|TRBV5-1|NA|TRBJ2-1
CASHGGSKSEQFF
TGCGCCAGCCATGGGGGATCCAAGAGTGAGCAGTTCTTC